The 10 T cell receptor beta chains below come from one sample, sequenced in a study of identical twins. A single record per CDR3 protein comes from TCRdb applying MiXCR to the 5' RACE reads. The sample holds 750,000 to 950,000 distinct CDR3 sequences, roughly an eighth seen once. These data were also reused for a study on yellow fever vaccine responses in identical twins.

Sequences were obtained from PBMCs. The receptors shown here come from a young woman in good health.

V and J are TRBV27 and TRBJ2-7, with 7 nucleotides matching TRBD1. There are 14 residues in the CDR3. V trimming: 7 bases; J trimming: 7 bases; junction bases outside the gene matches: 13. CDR1 and CDR2 (germline): MNHEY, SMNVEV (reference sequence). The CDR3 spells CASTPRQGRGEQYV. The CDR3 region has the DNA TGTGCCAGCACCCCTAGACAGGGCCGGGGTGAGCAGTACGTC.

This clonotype has just a few counts. The chain joins TRBV5-1 to TRBJ2-2; D gene uncertain. Per the germline V gene, CDR1 is SGHRS and CDR2 is YFSETQ. This CDR3 is built from 16 residues. The V gene lost 3 bases and the J gene lost 0 bases, with 12 bases spanning the gap. CDR3 loop: CASSSGGRANTGELFF. The DNA of the CDR3 is TGCGCCAGCAGCTCTGGCGGACGGGCGAACACCGGGGAGCTGTTTTTT.

This clonotype was found a few times. The chain employs TRBV3-1 and TRBJ2-2; D unresolved. The CDR3 runs to 13 residues. V lost 7 bases, J lost 6 bases, and 12 bases lay in between. From germline, CDR1 is LGHDT and CDR2 YNNKEL (reference sequence). DNA for the CDR3: TGTGCCAGCAACCCGACCCGGTCCGGGGAGCTGTTTTTT. Translating it yields CASNPTRSGELFF.

This clonotype was counted only a few times. The gene calls are TRBV5-1 and TRBJ2-2; D ambiguous. The CDR3 is made up of 15 amino acids. The V gene's germline CDR1 is SGHRS and CDR2 YFSETQ. The germline V and J ends were trimmed by 1 base and 3 bases, with 10 bases remaining between them. For the CDR3, the DNA is TGCGCCAGCAGCTTGTCCCGGGCCGACACCGGGGAGCTGTTTTTT. It specifies CASSLSRADTGELFF.

This clonotype was found a few times. The J gene is TRBJ2-1, the V gene TRBV29-1; D tentatively reads TRBD1 or TRBD2 (6 bases each). Germline CDR1 SQVTM, CDR2 ANQGSEA. The length of the CDR3 is 11 residues. V was cut by 8 bases and J by 5 bases, with 10 bases left in between. The CDR3 spells CSSRGHNEQFF. The CDR3 DNA is TGCAGCTCCCGGGGGCACAATGAGCAGTTCTTC.

This clonotype occurred a few times. This sequence joins TRBV12-3 or TRBV12-4 and TRBJ1-1; D is ambiguous. Trimming took off 0 bases at V and 2 bases at J, with 10 bases between the two ends. The CDR3 sequence is 15 residues long. The chain's CDR3 is CASSLATPENTEAFF. The CDR3 DNA sequence: TGTGCCAGCAGTTTAGCAACCCCAGAAAACACTGAAGCTTTCTTT.

The J gene is TRBJ1-2, the V gene TRBV7-9; D is perhaps TRBD1 (6 bases). CDR1 and CDR2 (germline): SEHNR, FQNEAQ (reference sequence). This CDR3 is 16 amino acids long. The germline V and J ends were trimmed by 5 bases and 2 bases, with 18 bases remaining between them. The chain's CDR3 is CASSRDADSLNYGYTF. The DNA of the CDR3 is TGTGCCAGCAGCCGCGACGCGGACAGCCTGAACTATGGCTACACCTTC.

The V call is TRBV20-1, the J call TRBJ2-5, with D possibly matching TRBD2 (5 bases). Trimming stripped 6 bases from V and 13 bases from J, with 18 bases between. CDR3 size: 11 residues. CDR1 and CDR2 from the germline V gene are DFQATT and SNEGSKA (reference sequence). The CDR3 sequence: CSAPSGGLGYF. DNA of the CDR3: TGCAGTGCCCCATCGGGCGGGCTAGGGTACTTC.

This clonotype was observed a few times. This CDR3 is CASSVGGTVIWDEQFF. The CDR3 region has the DNA TGTGCCAGCAGCGTAGGGGGGACGGTTATTTGGGATGAGCAGTTCTTC. The rearrangement uses TRBV9 and TRBJ2-1; D tentatively fits TRBD1 or TRBD2 (5 bases each). The germline V gene encodes CDR1 SGDLS and CDR2 YYNGEE. The ends were cut back, 0 bases at V and 8 bases at J, with 18 bases in the middle. This CDR3 is 16 amino acids long. Variable domain in full (rest from reference TRBV9 and TRBJ2-1): DSGVTQTPKHLITATGQRVTLRCSPRSGDLSVYWYQQSLDQGLQFLIQYYNGEERAKGNILERFSAQQFPDLHSELNLSSLELGDSALYFCASSVGGTVIWDEQFFGPGTRLTVL.

In its sample, this clonotype was seen a few times. The rearrangement uses TRBV7-3 and TRBJ2-2, with 10 bases fitting TRBD2. Germline V lookup: CDR1 SGHTA, CDR2 FQGTGA. V was pared by 3 bases and J by 7 bases, with 11 bases of the junction left unmatched. CDR3 length: 17 amino acids. As DNA, the CDR3 is TGTGCCAGCAGCTTGGGGCCAGCGGGAGGGCCCGACGGGGAGCTGTTTTTT. Translated: CASSLGPAGGPDGELFF.